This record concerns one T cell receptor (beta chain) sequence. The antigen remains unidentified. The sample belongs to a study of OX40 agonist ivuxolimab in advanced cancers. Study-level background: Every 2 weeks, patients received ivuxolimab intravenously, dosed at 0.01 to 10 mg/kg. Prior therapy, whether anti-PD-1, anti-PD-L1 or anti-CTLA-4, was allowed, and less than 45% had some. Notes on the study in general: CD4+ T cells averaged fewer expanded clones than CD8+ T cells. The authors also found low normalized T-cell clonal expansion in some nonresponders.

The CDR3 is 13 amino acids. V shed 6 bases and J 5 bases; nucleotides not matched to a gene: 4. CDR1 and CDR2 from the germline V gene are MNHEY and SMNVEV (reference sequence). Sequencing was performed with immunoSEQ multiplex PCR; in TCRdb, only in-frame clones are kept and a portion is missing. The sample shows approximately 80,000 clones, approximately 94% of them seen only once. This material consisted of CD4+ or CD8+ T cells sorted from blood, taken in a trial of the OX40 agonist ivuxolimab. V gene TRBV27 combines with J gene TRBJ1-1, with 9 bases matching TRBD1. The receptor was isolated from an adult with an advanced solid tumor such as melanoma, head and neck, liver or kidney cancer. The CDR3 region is CASRRTGVTEAFF. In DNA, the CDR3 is TGTGCCAGCAGGAGGACAGGGGTTACTGAAGCTTTCTTT.